Below, 26 T cell receptor beta chains from the same sample are listed, as sequenced in a study of blood T cell repertoires in COVID-19. The protocol was immunoSEQ multiplex PCR, while the TCRdb copy is restricted to in-frame clones and leaves out a portion. Found here are roughly 200,000 clones, almost 90% of them singletons; the top ten hold roughly 1.5%. Sequencing input: peripheral blood. These receptors were collected from a man aged 18 to 35 with active or convalescent COVID-19.

This sequence joins TRBV5-4 and TRBJ1-1, with D unclear. CDR3 length equals 14 residues. Trimming took 1 base from V and 4 from J, leaving 11 bases between them. Germline CDR1 reads SGHNT; CDR2 reads YYREEE (reference sequence). DNA of the CDR3: TGTGCCAGCAGCTTGAGGGATGGGAGCACTGAAGCTTTCTTT. Residues: CASSLRDGSTEAFF. Variable domain in full (rest from reference TRBV5-4 and TRBJ1-1): ETGVTQSPTHLIKTRGQQVTLRCSSQSGHNTVSWYQQALGQGPQFIFQYYREEENGRGNFPPRFSGLQFPNYSSELNVNALELDDSALYLCASSLRDGSTEAFFGQGTRLTVV.

The chain recombines TRBV2 with TRBJ2-7; D is unclear. Trimming removed 8 bases from V and 8 bases from J, with 7 bases in between. This CDR3 has 9 amino acids. Germline CDR1 SNHLY, CDR2 FYNNEI. CDR3 loop: CASSPQQYF. CDR3 sequence (DNA): TGTGCCAGCTCCCCTCAGCAGTACTTC.

The chain joins TRBV4-1 to TRBJ2-7; 8 nucleotides agree with TRBD1. The CDR3 consists of 15 residues. The J segment lost 2 bases and the V segment lost 3 bases, leaving 6 bases of the junction unmatched. Germline loops: CDR1 MGHRA, CDR2 YSYEKL. DNA of the CDR3: TGCGCCAGCAGCCACCCGACAGGGGCCACCTACGAGCAGTACTTC. This gives the protein CASSHPTGATYEQYF.

V gene TRBV29-1 combines with J gene TRBJ2-3; D uncertain. CDR3 size: 14 residues. Germline V gives CDR1 SQVTM, CDR2 ANQGSEA. The V and J ends lost 2 bases and 1 base respectively, with 10 bases between them. CDR3 in DNA: TGCAGCGTTGAATCCGGAGACGGCACAGATACGCAGTATTTT. It translates to CSVESGDGTDTQYF.

The chain combines TRBV5-1 with TRBJ2-3, with 8 bases matching TRBD2. The CDR3 is 16 residues long. Germline V gene lookup returns CDR1 SGHRS and CDR2 YFSETQ. V shed 4 bases, J shed 6 bases, and the junction held 13 bases outside the gene matches. CDR3 protein: CASSREGLEGFDTQYF. The CDR3 nucleotides read TGCGCCAGCAGCAGGGAGGGACTAGAAGGTTTCGATACGCAGTATTTT.

V and J are TRBV7-2 and TRBJ1-2; 8 bases fit TRBD1. CDR3 size: 15 residues. V was clipped by 0 bases and J by 5 bases; unmatched bases: 5. Germline values: CDR1 SGHTA, CDR2 FQGNSA. The CDR3 DNA reads TGTGCCAGCAGCTTAGCCTCCAGACAGGGGTATGGCTACACCTTC. Translated: CASSLASRQGYGYTF.

Only one count was recorded for this clone. This chain uses TRBV9 with TRBJ2-7; 11 positions match TRBD2. The CDR3 is 16 amino acids. Germline CDR1 SGDLS, CDR2 YYNGEE. Trimming at V came to 3 bases and at J to 0 bases, leaving 5 bases not matched to a gene. The CDR3 sequence: CASSGRLAGSSYEQYF. CDR3 DNA: TGTGCCAGCAGCGGGAGACTAGCGGGAAGCTCCTACGAGCAGTACTTC. The full variable domain, its missing parts supplied by reference TRBV9 and TRBJ2-7, is DSGVTQTPKHLITATGQRVTLRCSPRSGDLSVYWYQQSLDQGLQFLIQYYNGEERAKGNILERFSAQQFPDLHSELNLSSLELGDSALYFCASSGRLAGSSYEQYFGPGTRLTVT.

In regard to this clone: The same CDR3 arises from other DNA sequences in this sample as well. V and J are TRBV13 and TRBJ2-5; 9 nucleotides line up with TRBD2. Germline CDR1 reads PRHDT; CDR2 reads FYEKMQ (reference sequence). The CDR3 has 14 amino acids. The trim removed 3 bases at V and 3 bases at J, leaving 2 bases unmatched. The CDR3 protein is CASSLTSGEETQYF. CDR3 nucleotide sequence: TGTGCCAGCAGCTTGACTAGCGGTGAAGAGACCCAGTACTTC.

V usage is TRBV19 and J usage is TRBJ2-1; 11 nucleotides match TRBD2. V shed 4 bases, J shed 5 bases, and the junction held 4 bases outside the gene matches. The CDR3 loop spans 15 amino acids. Germline values: CDR1 LNHDA, CDR2 SQIVND (reference sequence). CDR3 in amino acids: CASSTGTSGNNEQFF. The CDR3, as DNA: TGTGCCAGTAGTACCGGGACTAGCGGAAACAATGAGCAGTTCTTC.

V usage is TRBV5-5 and J usage is TRBJ1-1; D is unclear. Trimming cost V 0 bases and J 5 bases, with 11 bases left between them. This CDR3 has 14 residues. Looked up from germline, CDR1 is SGHKS and CDR2 is YYEKEE (reference sequence). The CDR3 coding sequence is TGTGCCAGCAGCTTGGACCCGACGGGGACTGAAGCTTTCTTT. This translates into CASSLDPTGTEAFF.

This chain connects TRBV28 to TRBJ1-2; a weak D match, TRBD1 (5 bases). Germline V lookup: CDR1 MDHEN, CDR2 SYDVKM. V lost 3 bases and J lost 5, with 16 bases in between. The CDR3 consists of 15 residues. CDR3 coding DNA: TGTGCCAGCAGTTTCCCTCAGGGCTCAGCTTATGGCTACACCTTC. Translation: CASSFPQGSAYGYTF.

The chain couples TRBV7-9 to TRBJ2-7; D remains unclear. Trimming cost V 4 bases and J 6 bases, with 10 bases left between them. From germline, CDR1 is SEHNR and CDR2 FQNEAQ (reference sequence). This CDR3 has 12 residues. The CDR3 DNA reads TGTGCCAGCAGCTACGGTCCTCTCGAGCAGTACTTC. Translated: CASSYGPLEQYF. The complete variable domain, with remaining parts taken from reference TRBV7-9 and TRBJ2-7, reads DTGVSQNPRHKITKRGQNVTFRCDPISEHNRLYWYRQTLGQGPEFLTYFQNEAQLEKSRLLSDRFSAERPKGSFSTLEIQRTEQGDSAMYLCASSYGPLEQYFGPGTRLTVT.

The sample holds one count of this clone. The chain carries TRBV30 and TRBJ2-7; tentative D call: TRBD2 (6 bases). Germline CDR1 GTSNPN, CDR2 SVGIG (reference sequence). The ends were cut back, 8 bases at V and 6 bases at J, with 17 bases in the middle. The CDR3 length is 12 residues. The CDR3 sequence is CAGGRGLGEQYF. CDR3 DNA: TGTGCCGGAGGGCGGGGATTGGGCGAGCAGTACTTC.

The genes are TRBV3-1 (or the pseudogene TRBV3-2) and TRBJ2-3; D uncertain. V gave up 4 bases and J gave up 7 bases, with 9 bases separating them. Germline CDR1 LGHDT, CDR2 YNNKEL (reference sequence). The CDR3 sequence is 12 residues long. The DNA of the CDR3 is TGTGCCAGCAGCCCAGGATCGAATACGCAGTATTTT. This encodes CASSPGSNTQYF.

This chain links TRBV7-6 with TRBJ2-7; 13 bases align to TRBD2. Germline CDR1 reads SGHVS; CDR2 reads FNYEAQ. V was pared by 4 bases and J by 5 bases, with 11 bases of the junction left unmatched. This CDR3 contains 17 residues. The CDR3 DNA reads TGTGCCAGCAGCTCGACTAGCGGGAGGACCTGGAGGGACGAGCAGTACTTC. This gives the protein CASSSTSGRTWRDEQYF. The full variable domain, in which reference TRBV7-6 and TRBJ2-7 provide the parts outside the CDR3, is GAGVSQSPRYKVTKRGQDVALRCDPISGHVSLYWYRQALGQGPEFLTYFNYEAQQDKSGLPNDRFSAERPEGSISTLTIQRTEQRDSAMYRCASSSTSGRTWRDEQYFGPGTRLTVT.

The chain links TRBV5-5 to TRBJ2-5, with D perhaps matching TRBD2 (5 bases). This CDR3 spans 12 amino acids. The V gene's germline CDR1 is SGHKS and CDR2 YYEKEE (reference sequence). The germline V and J ends were trimmed by 7 bases and 1 base, with 8 bases remaining between them. The CDR3, as DNA: TGTGCCAGCTGGGAGACCCAAGAGACCCAGTACTTC. Translation: CASWETQETQYF.

This clone was seen a few times. CDR3 sequence reads: CASSRDRHYEQYF. Written as DNA, the CDR3 is TGTGCCAGCTCAAGGGACAGACACTACGAGCAGTACTTC. The chain couples TRBV27 to TRBJ2-7; 7 nucleotides match TRBD1. The V gene end was trimmed by 8 bases and the J gene end by 3 bases; junction bases not matched to a gene: 7. Germline CDR1 is MNHEY and CDR2 is SMNVEV (reference sequence). There are 13 residues in the CDR3.

The rearrangement uses TRBV27 and TRBJ2-7; perhaps TRBD1 as D (5 bases). In germline, CDR1 is MNHEY, CDR2 SMNVEV (reference sequence). CDR3 size: 15 residues. V was trimmed by 0 bases and J by 12 bases, leaving 21 bases between them. For the CDR3, the DNA is TGTGCCAGCAGTTTATCCTTGGGGCAGGGCCTGAGGCTGTACTTC. Encoded protein: CASSLSLGQGLRLYF.

The J gene is TRBJ2-2, the V gene TRBV10-3; tentative D call: TRBD1 (6 bases). The CDR3 runs to 16 residues. CDR1 is ENHRY and CDR2 is SYGVKD in the germline V gene. V was pared by 3 bases and J by 5 bases, with 16 bases between. The CDR3 DNA sequence: TGTGCCATCAGTGAATCGGCCAGGGGAAAAACCGGGGAGCTGTTTTTT. Translating it yields CAISESARGKTGELFF.

V is TRBV15 and J is TRBJ2-7, with TRBD2 identical over 7 bases. The J segment lost 0 bases and the V segment lost 1 base, leaving 0 bases of the junction unmatched. This CDR3 spans 14 amino acids. The germline V gene has CDR1 LNHNV and CDR2 YYDKDF (reference sequence). The CDR3 DNA reads as TGTGCCACCAGCAGAGGACTAGCCTCCTACGAGCAGTACTTC. Residues: CATSRGLASYEQYF.

The chain employs TRBV5-8 and TRBJ1-5, with D possibly being TRBD1 (6 bases). The CDR3 is 14 residues long. V dropped 4 bases and J dropped 3 bases, with 11 bases sitting between them. Looked up from germline, CDR1 is SGHTS and CDR2 is YDEGEE. In DNA, the CDR3 is TGTGCCAGCAGCCGCCGACAGGACAATCAGCCCCAGCATTTT. Protein: CASSRRQDNQPQHF.

The chain joins TRBV3-1 (or the pseudogene TRBV3-2) to TRBJ2-1; 8 bases agree with TRBD1. This CDR3 has 17 residues. Germline values: CDR1 LGHDT, CDR2 YNNKEL (reference sequence). V was pared by 1 base and J by 1 base, with 6 bases of the junction left unmatched. CDR3 nucleotide sequence: TGTGCCAGCAGCCAAGGGACAGGGCCGGGGTCCTACAATGAGCAGTTCTTC. As protein: CASSQGTGPGSYNEQFF.

This chain uses TRBV27 with TRBJ1-1; 9 nucleotides align to TRBD1. This CDR3 is built from 15 residues. Germline V gene lookup returns CDR1 MNHEY and CDR2 SMNVEV (reference sequence). J lost 12 bases, V lost 3 bases, and 14 bases had no gene match. The CDR3 here is CASSFNIKTGGETFF. CDR3 DNA: TGTGCCAGCAGTTTCAACATCAAAACAGGGGGCGAAACTTTCTTT.

The chain has TRBV30 and TRBJ1-2; 9 bases fit TRBD1. The V segment lost 0 bases and the J segment 3 bases; nucleotides outside the gene matches: 8. CDR3 length: 16 residues. Germline V gene sequence: CDR1 GTSNPN, CDR2 SVGIG (reference sequence). CDR3 nucleotides: TGTGCCTGGAGTGTACCCCGGACAGGGGCCGACTATGGCTACACCTTC. Encoded protein: CAWSVPRTGADYGYTF.

V gene TRBV6-5 combines with J gene TRBJ1-6; 9 bases line up with TRBD1. Trimming at V came to 6 bases and at J to 7 bases, leaving 4 bases not matched to a gene. This CDR3 is built from 14 residues. The germline CDR1 and CDR2 sequences are MNHEY and SVGAGI. The CDR3 DNA follows: TGTGCCAGCAGAGCGGGACAGGGCAATTCACCCCTCCACTTT. Its protein product is CASRAGQGNSPLHF.

The chain has TRBV29-1 and TRBJ2-3; D not resolved. Trimming removed 4 bases from V and 1 base from J, with 6 bases in between. This CDR3 contains 12 residues. Germline V gene data show CDR1 as SQVTM and CDR2 as ANQGSEA. The CDR3 DNA reads TGCAGCGTTGCTCTTGGCACAGATACGCAGTATTTT. Its translation: CSVALGTDTQYF.